The 2 T cell receptor beta chains below were found in one sample sequenced in a study of cytomegalovirus exposure and HLA in healthy donors. The primer mix had 60 Vbeta and 13 Jbeta primers. Libraries were prepared by immunoSEQ multiplex PCR; TCRdb keeps only in-frame clonotypes and omits some of them. The sample lists some 150,000 clones, about 64% occurring once. The sample comprised PBMCs. These receptors came from a man aged 60 to 75 in good health and CMV-seronegative.

This sequence joins TRBV4-3 and TRBJ2-1; maybe TRBD2 (6 bases). Germline V gene data show CDR1 as LGHNA and CDR2 as YSLEER. The CDR3 consists of 15 residues. Trimming took off 3 bases at V and 3 bases at J, with 12 bases between the two ends. This CDR3 reads CASSQVWGVYNEQFF. The CDR3 bases are TGCGCCAGCAGCCAGGTTTGGGGGGTCTACAATGAGCAGTTCTTC.

V usage is TRBV5-4 and J usage is TRBJ2-1, with TRBD2 as a possible D gene (6 bases). Trimming cost V 5 bases and J 0 bases, with 12 bases left between them. CDR1 SGHNT and CDR2 YYREEE come from the germline V gene (reference sequence). The CDR3 totals 15 residues. CDR3 sequence (DNA): TGTGCCAGCAGAGTTAGCGGAGGCTCCTACAATGAGCAGTTCTTC. It translates to CASRVSGGSYNEQFF.